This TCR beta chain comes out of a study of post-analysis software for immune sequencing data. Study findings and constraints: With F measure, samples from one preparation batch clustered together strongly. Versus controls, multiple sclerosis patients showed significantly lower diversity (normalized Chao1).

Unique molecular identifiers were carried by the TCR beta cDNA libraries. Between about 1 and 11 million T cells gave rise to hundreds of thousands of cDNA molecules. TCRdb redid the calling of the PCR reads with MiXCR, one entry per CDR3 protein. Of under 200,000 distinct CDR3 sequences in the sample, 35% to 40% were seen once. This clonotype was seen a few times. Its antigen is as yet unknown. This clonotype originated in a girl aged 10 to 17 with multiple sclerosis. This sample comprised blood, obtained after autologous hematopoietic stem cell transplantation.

This CDR3 is CASSAQRGVARVHEQFF. As DNA, the CDR3 is TGTGCCAGCAGCGCCCAACGGGGAGTGGCTAGAGTCCATGAGCAGTTCTTC. The chain carries TRBV7-9 and TRBJ2-1, with D possibly TRBD2 on 5 matching bases. V shed 5 bases and J shed 8 bases, with 25 bases lying between them. Looked up from germline, CDR1 is SEHNR and CDR2 is FQNEAQ (reference sequence). This CDR3 is 17 amino acids long.